This TCR beta chain is from a study of blood T cell repertoires in COVID-19. About the study: The analysed material was cDNA or gDNA that came from T cells, B-cell-depleted T cells, or PBMCs.

Looked up from germline, CDR1 is ENHRY and CDR2 is SYGVKD. The CDR3 length is 12 residues. V was shortened by 6 bases and J by 6 bases, with 12 bases between the two germline ends. As processed by the authors: Reference gene primer amplification gave nucleated cell count estimates. TCRdb's table, derived via immunoSEQ multiplex PCR, lists solely in-frame clones and lacks some. V and J calls plus clone size are reproduced from that table; the DNA served to infer D and trimming. The sample records approximately 65,000 clones, roughly 92% being singletons. Source material: peripheral blood. The sequence came from a man between 65 and 85 years old with active COVID-19. This chain uses TRBV10-3 with TRBJ2-7; possible D gene TRBD1, 7 bases. CDR3 DNA: TGTGCCATCAGCAACCAGGGGGGCGAGCAGTACTTC. Its translation is CAISNQGGEQYF.